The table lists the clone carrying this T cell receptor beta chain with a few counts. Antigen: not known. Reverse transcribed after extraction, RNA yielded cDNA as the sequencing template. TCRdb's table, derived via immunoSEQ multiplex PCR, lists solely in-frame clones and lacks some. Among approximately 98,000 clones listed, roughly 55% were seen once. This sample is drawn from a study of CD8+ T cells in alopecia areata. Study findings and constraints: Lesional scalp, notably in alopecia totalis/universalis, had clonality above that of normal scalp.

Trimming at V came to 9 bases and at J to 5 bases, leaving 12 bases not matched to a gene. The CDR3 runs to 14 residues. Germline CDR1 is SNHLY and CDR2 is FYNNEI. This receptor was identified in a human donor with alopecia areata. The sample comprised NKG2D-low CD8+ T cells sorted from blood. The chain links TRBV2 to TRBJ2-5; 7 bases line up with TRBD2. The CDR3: CASIDREGLETQYF. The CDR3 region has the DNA TGTGCCAGTATAGATAGGGAGGGCCTGGAGACCCAGTACTTC. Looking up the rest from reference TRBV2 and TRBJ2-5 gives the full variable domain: EPEVTQTPSHQVTQMGQEVILRCVPISNHLYFYWYRQILGQKVEFLVSFYNNEISEKSEIFDDQFSVERPDGSNFTLKIRSTKLEDSAMYFCASIDREGLETQYFGPGTRLLVL.